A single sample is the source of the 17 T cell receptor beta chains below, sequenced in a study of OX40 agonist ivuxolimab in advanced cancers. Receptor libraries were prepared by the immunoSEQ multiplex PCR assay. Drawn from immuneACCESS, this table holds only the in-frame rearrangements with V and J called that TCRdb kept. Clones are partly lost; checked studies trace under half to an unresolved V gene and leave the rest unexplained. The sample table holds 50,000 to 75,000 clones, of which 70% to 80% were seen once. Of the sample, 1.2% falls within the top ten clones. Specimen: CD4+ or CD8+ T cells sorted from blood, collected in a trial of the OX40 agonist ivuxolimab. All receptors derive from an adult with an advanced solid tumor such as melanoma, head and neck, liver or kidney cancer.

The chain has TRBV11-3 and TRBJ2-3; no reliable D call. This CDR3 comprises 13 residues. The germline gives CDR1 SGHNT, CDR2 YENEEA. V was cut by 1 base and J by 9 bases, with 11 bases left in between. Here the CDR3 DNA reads TGTGCCAGCAGCTTAGGCCCCTTAGAGACGCAGTATTTT. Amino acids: CASSLGPLETQYF.

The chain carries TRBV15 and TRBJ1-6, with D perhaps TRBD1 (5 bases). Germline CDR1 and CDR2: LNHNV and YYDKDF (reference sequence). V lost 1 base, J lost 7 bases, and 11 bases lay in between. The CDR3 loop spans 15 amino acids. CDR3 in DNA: TGTGCCACCAGCAGAGGTCCGGGGGACAATTCACCCCTCCACTTT. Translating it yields CATSRGPGDNSPLHF. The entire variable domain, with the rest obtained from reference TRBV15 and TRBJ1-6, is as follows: DAMVIQNPRYQVTQFGKPVTLSCSQTLNHNVMYWYQQKSSQAPKLLFHYYDKDFNNEADTPDNFQSRRPNTSFCFLDIRSPGLGDTAMYLCATSRGPGDNSPLHFGNGTRLTVT.

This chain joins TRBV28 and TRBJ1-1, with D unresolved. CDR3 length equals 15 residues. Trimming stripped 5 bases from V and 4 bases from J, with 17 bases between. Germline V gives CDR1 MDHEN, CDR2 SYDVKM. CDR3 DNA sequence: TGTGCCAGCAGTCCCGGCCCGGGAGTAGTCACTGAAGCTTTCTTT. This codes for CASSPGPGVVTEAFF.

The CDR3 loop is CASSPDRGSYNEQFF. CDR3 bases: TGTGCCAGCTCACCAGACAGGGGCTCCTACAATGAGCAGTTCTTC. V is TRBV18 and J is TRBJ2-1, with 8 bases identical to TRBD1. The CDR3 totals 15 residues. From germline, CDR1 is KGHSH and CDR2 LQKENI. Trimming at V came to 2 bases and at J to 0 bases, leaving 0 bases not matched to a gene.

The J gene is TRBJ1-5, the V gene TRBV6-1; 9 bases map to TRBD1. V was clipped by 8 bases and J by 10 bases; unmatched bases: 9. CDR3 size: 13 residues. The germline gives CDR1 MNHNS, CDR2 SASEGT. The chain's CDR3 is CASQTGQGNPQHF. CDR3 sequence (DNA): TGTGCCAGCCAGACCGGACAGGGGAATCCCCAGCATTTT.

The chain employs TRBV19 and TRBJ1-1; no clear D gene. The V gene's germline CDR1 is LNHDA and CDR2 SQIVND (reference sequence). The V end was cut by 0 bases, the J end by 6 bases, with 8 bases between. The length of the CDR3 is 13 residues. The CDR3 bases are TGTGCCAGTAGTATAGATGGGTACTCTGAAGCTTTCTTT. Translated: CASSIDGYSEAFF.

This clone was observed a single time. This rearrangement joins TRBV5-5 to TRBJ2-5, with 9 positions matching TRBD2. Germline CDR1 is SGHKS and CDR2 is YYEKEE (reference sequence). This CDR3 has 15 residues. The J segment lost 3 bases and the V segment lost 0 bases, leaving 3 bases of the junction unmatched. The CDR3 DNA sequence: TGTGCCAGCAGCTTGGTGGCTAGCGGGAAAGAGACCCAGTACTTC. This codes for CASSLVASGKETQYF. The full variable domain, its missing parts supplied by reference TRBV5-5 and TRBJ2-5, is DAGVTQSPTHLIKTRGQQVTLRCSPISGHKSVSWYQQVLGQGPQFIFQYYEKEERGRGNFPDRFSARQFPNYSSELNVNALLLGDSALYLCASSLVASGKETQYFGPGTRLLVL.

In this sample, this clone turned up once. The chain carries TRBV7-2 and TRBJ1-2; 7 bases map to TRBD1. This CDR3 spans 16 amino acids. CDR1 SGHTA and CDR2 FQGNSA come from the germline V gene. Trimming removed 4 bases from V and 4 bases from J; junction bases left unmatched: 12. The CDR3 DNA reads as TGTGCCAGCAGCTATTCCCGAGGGGGCGTTGGCTATGGCTACACCTTC. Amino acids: CASSYSRGGVGYGYTF.

As DNA, the CDR3 is TGTGCCAGCAGCTCGACAGCCGGTGGCTCTGAAGCTTTCTTT. Translated, it gives CASSSTAGGSEAFF. J is TRBJ1-1 and V is TRBV7-2, with D perhaps matching TRBD1 (5 bases). V lost 4 bases to trimming and J lost 6 bases, with 15 bases between them. CDR3 length equals 14 residues. CDR1 is SGHTA, CDR2 FQGNSA, per germline. Full variable domain (missing parts from reference TRBV7-2 and TRBJ1-1): GAGVSQSPSNKVTEKGKDVELRCDPISGHTALYWYRQSLGQGLEFLIYFQGNSAPDKSGLPSDRFSAERTGGSVSTLTIQRTQQEDSAVYLCASSSTAGGSEAFFGQGTRLTVV.

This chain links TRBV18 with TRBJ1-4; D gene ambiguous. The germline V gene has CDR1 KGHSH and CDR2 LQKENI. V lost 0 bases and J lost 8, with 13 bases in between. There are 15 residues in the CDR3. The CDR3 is CASSPPAEVGEKLFF. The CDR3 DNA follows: TGTGCCAGCTCACCACCGGCCGAAGTCGGCGAAAAACTGTTTTTT.

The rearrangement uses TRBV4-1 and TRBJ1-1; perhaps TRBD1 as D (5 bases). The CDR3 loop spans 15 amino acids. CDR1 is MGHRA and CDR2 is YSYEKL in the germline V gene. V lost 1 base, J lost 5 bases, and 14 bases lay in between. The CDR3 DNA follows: TGCGCCAGCAGCCAAGCCGGGACTCAGAGAACTGAAGCTTTCTTT. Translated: CASSQAGTQRTEAFF.

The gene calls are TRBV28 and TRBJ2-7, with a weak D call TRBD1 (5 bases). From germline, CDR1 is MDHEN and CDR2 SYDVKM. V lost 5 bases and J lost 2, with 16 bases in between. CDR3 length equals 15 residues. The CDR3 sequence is CASSAVGRAPYEQYF. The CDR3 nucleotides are TGTGCCAGCAGTGCGGTCGGCAGGGCTCCCTACGAGCAGTACTTC.

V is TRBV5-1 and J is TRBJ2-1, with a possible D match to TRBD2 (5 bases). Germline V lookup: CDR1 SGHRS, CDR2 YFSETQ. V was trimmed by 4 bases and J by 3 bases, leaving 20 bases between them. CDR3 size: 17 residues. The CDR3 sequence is CASSPRYVGGLYNEQFF. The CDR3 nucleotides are TGCGCCAGCAGCCCCCGATACGTGGGCGGGCTCTACAATGAGCAGTTCTTC.

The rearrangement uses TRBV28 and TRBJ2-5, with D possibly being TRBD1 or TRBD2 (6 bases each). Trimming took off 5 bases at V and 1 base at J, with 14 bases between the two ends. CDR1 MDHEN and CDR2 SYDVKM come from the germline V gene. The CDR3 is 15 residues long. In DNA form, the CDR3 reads TGTGCCAGCAGTGGGGCGGGACAAGTCCAAGAGACCCAGTACTTC. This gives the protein CASSGAGQVQETQYF.

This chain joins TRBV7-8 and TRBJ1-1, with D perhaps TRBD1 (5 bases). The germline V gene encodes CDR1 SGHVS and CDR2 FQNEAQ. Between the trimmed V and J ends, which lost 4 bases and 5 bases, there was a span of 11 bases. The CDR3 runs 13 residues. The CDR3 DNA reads TGTGCCAGCAGCTGGGGGGTTGAGACTGAAGCTTTCTTT. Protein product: CASSWGVETEAFF.

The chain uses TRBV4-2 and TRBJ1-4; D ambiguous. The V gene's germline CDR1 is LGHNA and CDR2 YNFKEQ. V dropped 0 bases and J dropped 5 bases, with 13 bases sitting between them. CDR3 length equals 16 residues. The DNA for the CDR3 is TGTGCCAGCAGCCAAGATCCCGGGCCTCGGAATGAAAAACTGTTTTTT. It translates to CASSQDPGPRNEKLFF.

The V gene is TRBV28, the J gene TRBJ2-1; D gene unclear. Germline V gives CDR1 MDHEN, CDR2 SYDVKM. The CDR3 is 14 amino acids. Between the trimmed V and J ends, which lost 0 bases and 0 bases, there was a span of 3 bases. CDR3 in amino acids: CASSLWVSYNEQFF. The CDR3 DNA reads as TGTGCCAGCAGTTTATGGGTCTCCTACAATGAGCAGTTCTTC. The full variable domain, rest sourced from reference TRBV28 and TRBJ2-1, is DVKVTQSSRYLVKRTGEKVFLECVQDMDHENMFWYRQDPGLGLRLIYFSYDVKMKEKGDIPEGYSVSREKKERFSLILESASTNQTSMYLCASSLWVSYNEQFFGPGTRLTVL.